This T cell receptor beta chain was recovered during a study of tumor-infiltrating lymphocytes in primary liver carcinoma. Findings and caveats of the study: A significantly higher top-250-clone fraction was recorded for tumors than for blood (p = 0.039). Tumor-adjacent and tumor-blood pairs shared a smaller degree of overlap than tumor region pairs.

In the case of this clonotype: Its matching antigen is unknown. Since no conserved phenylalanine or tryptophan closes the CDR3, a read error is the likely cause.

A constant-region primer primed TCR beta cDNA synthesis from 500 ng of total RNA. Libraries of TCR beta came from three nested multiplex PCR rounds with slightly modified ARM-PCR. TCRdb reprocessed the multiplex PCR reads with MiXCR, giving one entry per CDR3 protein. The sample records tens of thousands of distinct CDR3 sequences, 69% being singletons. Taking 20-30 mg of unsorted bulk tissue, the authors co-extracted RNA and DNA. Donors were untreated and chronically infected with HBV. The sequencing input was tumor-adjacent normal liver tissue. The TCR sequence derives from a man aged 35 to 55 with primary liver carcinoma and hepatitis B virus infection.

CDR3 sequence (DNA): TGTGCCATCTCCGGGACAGGGGACAGCTATGGCTACACCTAC. Its translation: CAISGTGDSYGYTY. V is TRBV24-1 and J is TRBJ1-2; 10 bases are shared with TRBD1. Germline CDR1 and CDR2: KGHDR and SFDVKD. With 11 bases clipped from V and 4 bases from J, the junction kept 9 bases outside the gene matches. CDR3 length: 14 residues.